This is a list of T cell receptor beta chains from one sample in a study of T cells in Graves' hyperthyroidism and ophthalmopathy. TCRdb passed the multiplex PCR reads through MiXCR, listing each CDR3 protein once. The sample carries 250,000 or so distinct CDR3 sequences, roughly 15% recorded once. The sample taken for sequencing was blood. The origin of the receptors is a woman between 40 and 50 years old with Graves' hyperthyroidism that later progressed to Graves' ophthalmopathy. Both conserved end residues are part of each CDR3. A D gene is named only where the DNA matches it firmly. Where a row states a size, it is once, few, many or the class of an expanded clone; other rows omit it.

length	D	V	J	size	CDR3	DNA
15	.	TRBV4-1	TRBJ2-7	many	CASSQEQQGWSEQYF	TGCGCCAGCAGCCAAGAACAGCAGGGTTGGAGCGAGCAGTACTTC
12	.	TRBV30	TRBJ1-1	many	CAWSVIGTEAFF	TGTGCCTGGAGTGTAATTGGAACTGAAGCTTTCTTT
15	TRBD1	TRBV15	TRBJ2-3	many	CATSIGTVSTDTQYF	TGTGCCACCAGCATCGGGACAGTGAGCACAGATACGCAGTATTTT
14	.	TRBV6-4	TRBJ2-3	few	CASSEGRDTDTQYF	TGTGCCAGCAGTGAGGGGCGGGACACAGATACGCAGTATTTT
13	.	TRBV12-3/TRBV12-4	TRBJ2-5	many	CASSNSGQETQYF	TGTGCCAGCAGCAACAGCGGCCAAGAGACCCAGTACTTC
19	TRBD2	TRBV2	TRBJ2-3	many	CASSGRGERESHSTDTQYF	TGTGCCAGCAGCGGGAGGGGGGAGCGGGAGAGCCATAGCACAGATACGCAGTATTTT
13	TRBD2	TRBV30	TRBJ2-5	.	CAWTHRGGETQYF	TGTGCCTGGACCCACCGGGGGGGAGAGACCCAGTACTTC
14	.	TRBV13	TRBJ2-1	.	CASSLPGGRDEQFF	TGTGCCAGCAGTCTCCCTGGGGGTCGGGATGAGCAGTTCTTC
15	TRBD2	TRBV20-1	TRBJ2-3	.	CSASRLAGVGDTQYF	TGCAGTGCTAGCCGTCTAGCGGGAGTGGGAGATACGCAGTATTTT
17	TRBD1	TRBV6-2/TRBV6-3	TRBJ2-3	many	CASSPLRTGRWTDTQYF	TGTGCCAGCAGCCCCTTGAGGACAGGGAGGTGGACAGATACGCAGTATTTT